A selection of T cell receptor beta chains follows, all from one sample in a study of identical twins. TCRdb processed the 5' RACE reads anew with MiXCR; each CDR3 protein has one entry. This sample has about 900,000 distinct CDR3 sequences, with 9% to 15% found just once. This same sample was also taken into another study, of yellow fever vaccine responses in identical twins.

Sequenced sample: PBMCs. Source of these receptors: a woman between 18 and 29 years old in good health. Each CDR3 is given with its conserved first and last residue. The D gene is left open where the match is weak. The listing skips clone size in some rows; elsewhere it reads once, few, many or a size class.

CDR3: CASLGRYSGNTIYF; DNA: TGTGCCAGTCTGGGACGGTACTCTGGAAACACCATATATTTT; V: TRBV28; D: NA; size: many; J: TRBJ1-3
CDR3: CASRQGTYFNQPQHF; DNA: TGTGCCAGCAGACAGGGGACCTATTTCAATCAGCCCCAGCATTTT; V: TRBV28; D: TRBD1; size: many; J: TRBJ1-5
CDR3: CASSLLTSVMNEQFF; DNA: TGTGCCAGCAGTCTCCTAACTAGCGTGATGAATGAGCAGTTCTTC; V: TRBV12-3/TRBV12-4; D: TRBD2; size: few; J: TRBJ2-1
CDR3: CASSLDTNSNQPQHF; DNA: TGCGCCAGCAGCTTGGACACAAATAGCAATCAGCCCCAGCATTTT; V: TRBV5-1; D: NA; size: few; J: TRBJ1-5
CDR3: CASSWGRGGSETQYF; DNA: TGTGCCAGCAGTTGGGGGCGGGGGGGCTCGGAGACCCAGTACTTC; V: TRBV6-2/TRBV6-3; D: TRBD2; size: few; J: TRBJ2-5
CDR3: CSAREQGGYQPQHF; DNA: TGCAGTGCTAGAGAACAGGGGGGTTATCAGCCCCAGCATTTT; V: TRBV20-1; D: TRBD1; size: many; J: TRBJ1-5
CDR3: CASSQALTEAYEQYF; DNA: TGTGCCAGCAGCCAAGCCCTGACTGAAGCCTACGAGCAGTACTTC; V: TRBV3-1; D: NA; size: few; J: TRBJ2-7
CDR3: CASSDLLGNEQFF; DNA: TGCGCCAGCAGTGATTTACTGGGAAATGAGCAGTTCTTC; V: TRBV10-1; D: NA; size: NA; J: TRBJ2-1
CDR3: CATGLAGTSTDTQYF; DNA: TGTGCCACTGGACTAGCGGGAACCAGCACAGATACGCAGTATTTT; V: TRBV2; D: TRBD2; size: NA; J: TRBJ2-3
CDR3: CATSRTGVSQPQHF; DNA: TGTGCCACCAGTCGGACAGGGGTTAGTCAGCCCCAGCATTTT; V: TRBV24-1; D: TRBD1; size: few; J: TRBJ1-5
CDR3: CASRYGTSSTMTDTQYF; DNA: TGCGCCAGCAGATACGGGACTAGCTCCACCATGACAGATACGCAGTATTTT; V: TRBV5-1; D: TRBD2; size: NA; J: TRBJ2-3
CDR3: CASSPSPPSGELFF; DNA: TGTGCCAGCAGCCCTTCGCCCCCAAGCGGGGAGCTGTTTTTT; V: TRBV7-9; D: NA; size: NA; J: TRBJ2-2
CDR3: CASSRTRDAESGANVLTF; DNA: TGCGCCAGCAGTCGCACCCGGGACGCAGAGTCTGGGGCCAACGTCCTGACTTTC; V: TRBV4-1; D: NA; size: NA; J: TRBJ2-6
CDR3: CASSHYSTGNFYGYTF; DNA: TGTGCCAGCAGCCACTATTCAACAGGCAACTTCTATGGCTACACCTTC; V: TRBV11-2; D: NA; size: few; J: TRBJ1-2
CDR3: CASSFSSNEKLFF; DNA: TGTGCCAGCAGCTTCAGCAGTAATGAAAAACTGTTTTTT; V: TRBV11-2; D: NA; size: NA; J: TRBJ1-4
CDR3: CASSAGTVTDTQYF; DNA: TGTGCCAGCAGCGCCGGGACAGTCACAGATACGCAGTATTTT; V: TRBV7-9; D: TRBD1; size: few; J: TRBJ2-3
CDR3: CSAPGPGQPAYYGYTF; DNA: TGCAGTGCACCGGGTCCGGGACAGCCCGCCTACTATGGCTACACCTTC; V: TRBV20-1; D: TRBD1; size: few; J: TRBJ1-2
CDR3: CASSQPKDRGANEKLFF; DNA: TGCGCCAGCAGCCAACCGAAAGACAGGGGCGCTAATGAAAAACTGTTTTTT; V: TRBV4-1; D: TRBD1; size: NA; J: TRBJ1-4
CDR3: CASSQGGTSGNEQFF; DNA: TGTGCCAGCAGCCAGGGGGGGACTAGCGGGAATGAGCAGTTCTTC; V: TRBV3-1; D: TRBD2; size: few; J: TRBJ2-1
CDR3: CASSSWEGTHPDTQYF; DNA: TGTGCCAGCAGCTCGTGGGAGGGAACCCACCCAGATACGCAGTATTTT; V: TRBV12-3/TRBV12-4; D: TRBD2; size: few; J: TRBJ2-3
CDR3: CASGTTLEETQCF; DNA: TGTGCCAGCGGGACTACCTTAGAAGAGACCCAGTGCTTC; V: TRBV6-1; D: TRBD2; size: NA; J: TRBJ2-5
CDR3: CASHRSGSSYNEQFF; DNA: TGTGCCAGCCACCGTAGCGGGAGTTCCTACAATGAGCAGTTCTTC; V: TRBV12-3/TRBV12-4; D: TRBD2; size: few; J: TRBJ2-1
CDR3: CASSPMGAGGTDTQYF; DNA: TGCGCCAGCAGCCCCATGGGGGCGGGGGGCACAGATACGCAGTATTTT; V: TRBV4-1; D: NA; size: NA; J: TRBJ2-3
CDR3: CASEGTRVNEQFF; DNA: TGTGCCAGCGAGGGGACTAGAGTCAATGAGCAGTTCTTC; V: TRBV7-9; D: TRBD2; size: few; J: TRBJ2-1
CDR3: CATSDLGQGGNEQFF; DNA: TGTGCCACCAGTGATTTAGGACAGGGGGGAAATGAGCAGTTCTTC; V: TRBV24-1; D: TRBD1; size: NA; J: TRBJ2-1
CDR3: CASSLVSTSGGGLDEQFF; DNA: TGCGCCAGCAGCTTGGTTTCGACTAGCGGGGGGGGCCTCGATGAGCAGTTCTTC; V: TRBV5-1; D: TRBD2; size: few; J: TRBJ2-1
CDR3: CSARIAGGTDTQYF; DNA: TGCAGTGCTAGGATAGCGGGGGGCACAGATACGCAGTATTTT; V: TRBV20-1; D: TRBD2; size: NA; J: TRBJ2-3
CDR3: CASRPSLDLTGELFF; DNA: TGTGCCAGCAGACCGAGTCTAGACCTTACCGGGGAGCTGTTTTTT; V: TRBV7-6; D: NA; size: few; J: TRBJ2-2
CDR3: CASGPQNRDFYTDTQYF; DNA: TGTGCCAGCGGACCTCAGAACCGGGACTTTTACACAGATACGCAGTATTTT; V: TRBV11-3; D: NA; size: few; J: TRBJ2-3
CDR3: CASSFNSANYGYTF; DNA: TGTGCCAGCAGTTTTAACAGTGCAAACTATGGCTACACCTTC; V: TRBV27; D: NA; size: many; J: TRBJ1-2
CDR3: CASTYASNSYNEQFF; DNA: TGTGCCAGCACCTATGCCTCAAACTCCTACAATGAGCAGTTCTTC; V: TRBV2; D: NA; size: few; J: TRBJ2-1
CDR3: CASSFGRVPSYGYTF; DNA: TGTGCCAGCAGTTTTGGCAGGGTTCCATCTTATGGCTACACCTTC; V: TRBV12-3/TRBV12-4; D: NA; size: many; J: TRBJ1-2
CDR3: CASNRQGATYEQYF; DNA: TGTGCCAGCAACAGACAGGGGGCAACCTACGAGCAGTACTTC; V: TRBV6-1; D: TRBD1; size: NA; J: TRBJ2-7
CDR3: CASSPFSGASYEQYF; DNA: TGTGCCAGCAGCCCCTTTAGCGGGGCTTCCTACGAGCAGTACTTC; V: TRBV11-1; D: TRBD2; size: NA; J: TRBJ2-7
CDR3: CAISEGGINQPQHF; DNA: TGTGCCATCAGCGAAGGGGGGATTAATCAGCCCCAGCATTTT; V: TRBV10-3; D: NA; size: many; J: TRBJ1-5
CDR3: CASSFSGSEYEQYF; DNA: TGCGCCAGCAGCTTTAGCGGGAGCGAATACGAGCAGTACTTC; V: TRBV5-1; D: TRBD2; size: NA; J: TRBJ2-7
CDR3: CASTLLGVNTEAFF; DNA: TGTGCCAGCACTCTACTAGGGGTGAACACTGAAGCTTTCTTT; V: TRBV12-3/TRBV12-4; D: NA; size: NA; J: TRBJ1-1
CDR3: CASSLAGIWGASYNEQFF; DNA: TGTGCCAGCAGCTTAGCGGGGATCTGGGGTGCGTCCTACAATGAGCAGTTCTTC; V: TRBV7-2; D: NA; size: NA; J: TRBJ2-1
CDR3: CASSLTGDGASYNEQFF; DNA: TGTGCCAGCAGCTTAACGGGGGACGGGGCTTCCTACAATGAGCAGTTCTTC; V: TRBV7-2; D: NA; size: many; J: TRBJ2-1
CDR3: CSVEVGTGRWETQYF; DNA: TGCAGCGTTGAAGTGGGGACGGGAAGGTGGGAGACCCAGTACTTC; V: TRBV29-1; D: NA; size: NA; J: TRBJ2-5